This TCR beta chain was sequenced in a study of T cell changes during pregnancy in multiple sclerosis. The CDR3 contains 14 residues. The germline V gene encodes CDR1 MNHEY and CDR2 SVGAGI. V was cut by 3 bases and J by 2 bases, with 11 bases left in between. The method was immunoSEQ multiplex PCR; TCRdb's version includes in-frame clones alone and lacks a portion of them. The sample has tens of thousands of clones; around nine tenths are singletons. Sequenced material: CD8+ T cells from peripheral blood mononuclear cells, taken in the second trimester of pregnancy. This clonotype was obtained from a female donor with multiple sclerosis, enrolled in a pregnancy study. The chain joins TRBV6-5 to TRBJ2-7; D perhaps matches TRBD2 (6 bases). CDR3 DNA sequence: TGTGCCAGCAGTTATGCGGGAACTACCTACGAGCAGTACTTC. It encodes CASSYAGTTYEQYF.